This T cell receptor beta chain was obtained from a study of T cell responses to AZD1222 COVID-19 vaccine. Findings and limits, study-wide: Among spike-specific TCRs, nearly half reportedly target unmutated variant regions.

Clones were read by immunoSEQ multiplex PCR, and TCRdb kept only the in-frame ones, dropping some. Of about 73,000 clones listed, 85% to 90% are singletons. Pooled together were second doses at about 4 or about 12 weeks. This clone was observed once. The antigen remains undetermined. V was clipped by 4 bases and J by 5 bases; unmatched bases: 4. The CDR3 is made up of 15 amino acids. Germline CDR1 is SGHTS and CDR2 is YDEGEE. This chain connects TRBV5-8 to TRBJ2-5; 14 bases are shared with TRBD2. The starting material was peripheral blood, obtained 28 days after the second AZD1222 dose. The sequence derives from an adult who received the AZD1222 COVID-19 vaccine. The DNA of the CDR3 is TGTGCCAGCAGCCCGGGACTAGCGGGAGAGGAGACCCAGTACTTC. As protein: CASSPGLAGEETQYF.